This T cell receptor (beta chain) originates from a study of T cells in localized non-small cell lung cancer (dated by TCRdb to about 2020). Background for the entire study: The study examined T cell repertoires in roughly 240 patients with early-stage NSCLC and compared tumors with uninvolved tumor-adjacent lungs. All 240 or so NSCLC patients in the cohort were treatment-naive and had localized lung tumors that were resected. Of the NSCLC patients, around 130 were male and around 99 were female, and the mean age was approximately 64 years. General conclusions and limits of the study: Of the top 100 tumor clones, a median of roughly 53 were detected in paired uninvolved adjacent lung; under 35 were also among that lung's top 100. Because of the exploratory design, TCR variables were selected using unadjusted p-values without false-discovery rate correction. The highest T cell clonality was observed in uninvolved tumor-adjacent lung, where clonality exceeded that of tumor, suggesting that antigenic responses were more focused in uninvolved tumor-adjacent lung. Because multi-region tumor sequencing was not performed, intratumor heterogeneity could not be ruled out. Higher T cell density in blood was associated with longer overall survival, whereas higher clonality in adjacent lung was associated with shorter survival.

As concerns this clone: Its antigen specificity is not known. Base qualities are not recorded, but no much larger clone differs from it by a single base.

TCR beta CDR3 regions were sequenced from DNA using the immunoSEQ Assay. For the original study's pipeline: T cell density was computed as TCR beta template counts normalized to usable DNA estimated by amplifying housekeeping genes. Richness was estimated using the preseqR package, with extrapolation to 400,000 templates for PBMC samples and to 120,000 templates for tissue samples. Clonality was calculated as one minus Pielou's evenness. Tissue-enriched TCRs were identified through differential abundance testing performed on productive amino-acid clonotypes, with a minimum total count of 5 and an alpha of 0.1. The Jaccard Index and the Morisita Overlap Index were used to quantify repertoire overlap between compartments. GLIPH grouped TCR beta CDR3s together with public tetramer-defined viral CDR3s, and a viral motif had to include at least three viral sequences and show V-gene enrichment. The table comes from immuneACCESS by way of TCRdb, which keeps in-frame sequences with V and J called. Part of the clones is missing from these tables; in studies checked, under half for an unresolved V gene and the rest for unknown reasons. V, J and clone size were drawn from that table, and D and trimming were deduced from the DNA. Across this sample there are approximately 26,000 clones, with approximately 90% seen only once. Of the sample, around 4.2% is held by the ten largest clones.

The CDR3 starts with the cysteine, ends with the phenylalanine, and has 15 residues. Only the CDR3 region is kept as DNA, spanning 45 bases read in frame from base 1. Via the germline V gene (reference sequence), CDR1 is LNHNV and CDR2 YYDKDF. Clipping removes 0 bases from V and 2 bases from J, with 4 as the unmatched junction base count. At diagnosis, tumor, uninvolved tumor-adjacent lung and peripheral blood were collected and then preserved as a mix of FFPE and fresh-frozen material. For TCR repertoire profiling, the blood samples were analyzed as peripheral blood mononuclear cells. Sequenced material: peripheral blood, taken before any cancer treatment. The TCR sequence derives from a female donor older than 55 with stage II squamous cell lung carcinoma. This chain joins TRBV15 to TRBJ2-7; a stretch of 7 junction bases matches TRBD2. The sequenced DNA: TGTGCCACCAGCAGAGATTACCGGGAGGCCTACGAGCAGTACTTC. It encodes CATSRDYREAYEQYF.